The 15 T cell receptor beta chains in this list originate from one sample, sequenced in a study of T cell responses to AZD1222 COVID-19 vaccine. Here immunoSEQ multiplex PCR was the method, and the copy in TCRdb shows in-frame clones only, minus some. The sample comprises 200,000 or so clones, more than 75% of which are singletons, and less than 3% rests with the top ten. Specimen: peripheral blood, collected on day 0 of MenACWY control vaccination. Receptor source: an adult in good health.

The gene calls are TRBV7-6 and TRBJ1-1; D remains unclear. Trimming shortened V by 1 base and J by 4 bases, and 10 bases separated the two germline ends. Germline CDR1 is SGHVS and CDR2 is FNYEAQ. The CDR3 has 14 residues. The CDR3 coding sequence is TGTGCCAGCAGCTTAGACCGAGGCGCCACTGAAGCTTTCTTT. This encodes CASSLDRGATEAFF.

This clone was found once. This chain uses TRBV3-1 (or the pseudogene TRBV3-2) with TRBJ2-5, with TRBD2 as a possible D gene (5 bases). The germline gives CDR1 LGHDT, CDR2 YNNKEL (reference sequence). The CDR3 is 15 amino acids. The V and J ends lost 0 bases and 1 base respectively, with 9 bases between them. Written as DNA, the CDR3 is TGTGCCAGCAGCCAAGAGTCGGGAAGCCAAGAGACCCAGTACTTC. It is translated as CASSQESGSQETQYF.

This CDR3 reads CASSSSGGTGELFF. CDR3 sequence (DNA): TGTGCCAGCAGCTCCAGCGGGGGCACCGGGGAGCTGTTTTTT. The chain carries TRBV11-2 and TRBJ2-2; TRBD2 matches 8 bases. Germline V CDR1 and CDR2: SGHAT, FQNNGV. The CDR3 totals 14 residues. Trimming cost V 4 bases and J 4 bases; bases outside gene matches: 2.

The chain uses TRBV27 and TRBJ2-5; D may match TRBD1 or TRBD2 (7 bases each). There are 17 residues in the CDR3. With 7 bases removed from V and 2 bases from J, the gap between germline ends came to 23 bases. Germline assignment: CDR1 MNHEY and CDR2 SMNVEV (reference sequence). The CDR3 spells CASNHGGGDRNQETQYF. DNA of the CDR3: TGTGCCAGCAACCACGGGGGAGGGGACAGAAATCAAGAGACCCAGTACTTC.

This rearrangement joins TRBV7-2 to TRBJ1-5; no clear D. CDR3 length equals 12 residues. Per the germline V gene, CDR1 is SGHTA and CDR2 is FQGNSA. Trimming stripped 4 bases from V and 4 bases from J, with 5 bases between. DNA for the CDR3: TGTGCCAGCAGCTCGCAAAATCAGCCCCAGCATTTT. The encoded protein is CASSSQNQPQHF.

The chain joins TRBV3-1 (or the pseudogene TRBV3-2) to TRBJ1-2, with no clear D. In germline, CDR1 is LGHDT, CDR2 YNNKEL (reference sequence). This CDR3 comprises 14 residues. V dropped 4 bases and J dropped 2 bases, with 11 bases sitting between them. The chain's CDR3 is CASSPNFGNYGYTF. CDR3 in DNA: TGTGCCAGCAGCCCGAATTTTGGGAACTATGGCTACACCTTC.

This chain joins TRBV5-6 and TRBJ2-3; D call uncertain. Per the germline V gene, CDR1 is SGHDT and CDR2 is YYEEEE. Trimming shortened V by 3 bases and J by 0 bases, and 2 bases separated the two germline ends. The CDR3 sequence is 12 residues long. CDR3 region: CASSYSTDTQYF. CDR3 sequence (DNA): TGTGCCAGCAGCTACAGCACAGATACGCAGTATTTT.

The table lists this clone with a count of one. The genes are TRBV4-1 and TRBJ2-2; 9 bases line up with TRBD1. V lost 4 bases to trimming and J lost 3 bases; unmatched junction nucleotides: 15. CDR1 is MGHRA, CDR2 YSYEKL, per germline. The CDR3 consists of 19 residues. CDR3 sequence (DNA): TGCGCCAGCAGCCTCCGTGGGGGCGGGGACAGGGTTCACACCGGGGAGCTGTTTTTT. It is translated as CASSLRGGGDRVHTGELFF.

This chain uses TRBV7-9 with TRBJ1-1; 7 bases are a match to TRBD1. The J segment lost 1 base and the V segment lost 5 bases, leaving 4 bases of the junction unmatched. Per the germline V gene, CDR1 is SEHNR and CDR2 is FQNEAQ (reference sequence). This CDR3 comprises 14 residues. The CDR3 is CASSPGQANTEAFF. CDR3 bases: TGTGCCAGCAGCCCAGGACAGGCGAACACTGAAGCTTTCTTT.

This clone was counted once. The V gene is TRBV5-4, the J gene TRBJ2-7; D might be TRBD2 (5 bases). Germline loops: CDR1 SGHNT, CDR2 YYREEE (reference sequence). V was clipped by 0 bases and J by 4 bases, with 23 bases between them. This CDR3 has 18 amino acids. In nucleotides, the CDR3 is TGTGCCAGCAGCTTGGGGTTTTCTACCGGCGGGTTCCAATACGAGCAGTACTTC. The encoded protein is CASSLGFSTGGFQYEQYF.

J is TRBJ1-6 and V is TRBV14; D uncertain. V lost 0 bases and J lost 10, with 10 bases in between. Germline V gives CDR1 SGHDN, CDR2 FVKESK. The length of the CDR3 is 14 residues. CDR3 nucleotides: TGTGCCAGCAGCCAAGAGTTGGGGAACTCACCCCTCCACTTT. Translation gives CASSQELGNSPLHF.

The chain links TRBV19 to TRBJ2-1; 7 bases align to TRBD2. This CDR3 comprises 15 residues. The germline V gene has CDR1 LNHDA and CDR2 SQIVND (reference sequence). V dropped 6 bases and J dropped 8; count of bases not matched to a gene: 13. CDR3 residues: CASSLGGGTFYEQFF. The CDR3 DNA sequence: TGTGCCAGTAGCCTTGGGGGAGGGACCTTCTATGAGCAGTTCTTC.

This clone appeared a few times. CDR3 in amino acids: CASSLAGADDMRQYF. In nucleotides, the CDR3 is TGTGCCAGCAGTTTGGCCGGGGCCGACGACATGCGGCAGTACTTC. The chain uses TRBV28 and TRBJ2-7, with D perhaps TRBD1 or TRBD2 (5 bases each). The length of the CDR3 is 15 residues. The V and J ends lost 3 bases and 9 bases respectively, with 21 bases between them. Looked up from germline, CDR1 is MDHEN and CDR2 is SYDVKM.

The chain couples TRBV5-1 to TRBJ2-5, with D unresolved. The germline CDR1 and CDR2 sequences are SGHRS and YFSETQ. Trimming removed 1 base from V and 5 bases from J, with 3 bases in between. CDR3 length: 11 residues. CDR3 sequence: CASSLTETQYF. The CDR3 region has the DNA TGCGCCAGCAGCTTGACGGAGACCCAGTACTTC.

This clone was seen just once. The gene calls are TRBV12-3 or TRBV12-4 and TRBJ2-1; maybe TRBD2 (6 bases). V lost 8 bases and J 0 bases, leaving 8 bases between the germline ends. CDR3 length: 13 amino acids. CDR3 region: CASGGSSYNEQFF. The CDR3 bases are TGTGCCAGCGGGGGGAGCTCCTACAATGAGCAGTTCTTC.